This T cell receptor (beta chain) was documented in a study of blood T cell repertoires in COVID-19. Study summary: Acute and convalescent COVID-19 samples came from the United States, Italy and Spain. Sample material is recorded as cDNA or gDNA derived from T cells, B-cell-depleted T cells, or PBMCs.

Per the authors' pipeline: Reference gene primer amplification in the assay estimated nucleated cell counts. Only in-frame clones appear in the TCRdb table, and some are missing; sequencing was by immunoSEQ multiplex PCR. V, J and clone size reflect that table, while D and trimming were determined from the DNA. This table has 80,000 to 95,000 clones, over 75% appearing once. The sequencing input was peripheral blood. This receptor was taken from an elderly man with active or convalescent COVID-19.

The CDR3 here is CASSHRLDSPLHF. The CDR3 DNA is TGTGCCAGCAGCCACCGACTGGATTCACCCCTCCACTTT. The rearrangement joins TRBV9 to TRBJ1-6; no firm D call. V was pared by 4 bases and J by 8 bases, with 10 bases between. There are 13 residues in the CDR3. Germline CDR1 reads SGDLS; CDR2 reads YYNGEE.